This passage covers 4 T cell receptor beta chains from one sample sequenced in a study of blood T cell repertoires in COVID-19. Clones were sequenced by immunoSEQ multiplex PCR, and TCRdb holds only the in-frame ones, with some missing. The sample has some 270,000 clones, 90% seen once. Material for sequencing was PBMCs or T cells enriched from blood (not recorded which). These receptors originate from a woman in her twenties or thirties with acute COVID-19.

The chain uses TRBV7-9 and TRBJ2-1; TRBD2 agrees at 9 bases. The CDR3 runs to 15 residues. Trimming took 1 base from V and 6 from J; bases not matched to a gene: 4. CDR1 is SEHNR and CDR2 is FQNEAQ in the germline V gene (reference sequence). As DNA, the CDR3 is TGTGCCAGCAGCTTAGTGGCTAGCGGGATCAATGAGCAGTTCTTC. It yields the protein CASSLVASGINEQFF.

The chain joins TRBV9 to TRBJ2-2, with 14 nucleotides matching TRBD2. CDR1 and CDR2 (germline): SGDLS, YYNGEE. This CDR3 region has 18 residues. V gave up 4 bases and J gave up 3 bases; unmatched junction bases: 8. Here the CDR3 DNA reads TGTGCCAGCAGCCTAGGACTAGCGGGAGGCCGGGACACCGGGGAGCTGTTTTTT. Translating it yields CASSLGLAGGRDTGELFF. Complete variable domain (other parts from reference TRBV9 and TRBJ2-2): DSGVTQTPKHLITATGQRVTLRCSPRSGDLSVYWYQQSLDQGLQFLIQYYNGEERAKGNILERFSAQQFPDLHSELNLSSLELGDSALYFCASSLGLAGGRDTGELFFGEGSRLTVL.

This sequence joins TRBV28 and TRBJ1-1; D possibly corresponds to TRBD1 (6 bases). This CDR3 has 13 residues. Germline V lookup: CDR1 MDHEN, CDR2 SYDVKM. The germline V and J ends were trimmed by 8 bases and 1 base, with 11 bases remaining between them. The CDR3 region is CASGGGRNTEAFF. Written as DNA, the CDR3 is TGTGCCAGCGGGGGGGGCAGGAACACTGAAGCTTTCTTT. The entire variable domain, with the rest obtained from reference TRBV28 and TRBJ1-1, is as follows: DVKVTQSSRYLVKRTGEKVFLECVQDMDHENMFWYRQDPGLGLRLIYFSYDVKMKEKGDIPEGYSVSREKKERFSLILESASTNQTSMYLCASGGGRNTEAFFGQGTRLTVV.

V and J are TRBV5-4 and TRBJ2-3, with D possibly being TRBD1 (6 bases). V was pared by 2 bases and J by 0 bases, with 13 bases between. The V gene's germline CDR1 is SGHNT and CDR2 YYREEE (reference sequence). The CDR3 loop spans 16 amino acids. For the CDR3, the DNA is TGTGCCAGCAGCTTTGTCCAAGGGGGTAGCACAGATACGCAGTATTTT. Protein: CASSFVQGGSTDTQYF.